This entry lists 12 T cell receptor beta chains sequenced from one sample in a study of blood T cell repertoires in COVID-19 (dated by TCRdb to the early 2020s). The method was the immunoSEQ multiplex PCR assay. Here the immuneACCESS table is served through TCRdb, limited to in-frame sequences with V and J called. Missing clones are a known gap in these copies; in checked studies unresolved V genes cover under half, and the rest lacks a known reason. Counted in this sample were some 400,000 clones; roughly 86% of them appeared once. The ten largest clones add up to 1.3% of the sample. Sequencing used PBMCs or T cells enriched from blood (not recorded which). These receptors were collected from a man aged 30-40 years who had recovered from COVID-19.

The rearrangement joins TRBV4-3 to TRBJ2-1, with a possible D match to TRBD2 (6 bases). V was shortened by 0 bases and J by 0 bases, with 12 bases between the two germline ends. Germline V gives CDR1 LGHNA, CDR2 YSLEER. The CDR3 contains 17 residues. As DNA, the CDR3 is TGCGCCAGCAGCCAAGATAAGGTCGGGAGCTCCTACAATGAGCAGTTCTTC. Translating it yields CASSQDKVGSSYNEQFF.

This clone was counted a single time. The chain has TRBV10-1 and TRBJ2-1; 12 nucleotides align to TRBD2. Germline CDR1 reads WNHNN; CDR2 reads SYGVQD (reference sequence). The CDR3 runs 19 residues. J gave up 0 bases and V 0 bases, and 6 bases lay outside the gene matches. Here the CDR3 reads CASSESTSGGRNSYNEQFF. The CDR3 DNA reads TGCGCCAGCAGTGAGTCCACTAGCGGGGGGCGGAACTCCTACAATGAGCAGTTCTTC.

This sequence joins TRBV7-9 and TRBJ1-1, with TRBD1 matching 7 bases. CDR1 and CDR2 (germline): SEHNR, FQNEAQ (reference sequence). J lost 6 bases, V lost 1 base, and 5 bases had no gene match. This CDR3 spans 14 amino acids. As DNA, the CDR3 is TGTGCCAGCAGCTTAGGACAGGGTCCCCCTGAAGCTTTCTTT. It encodes CASSLGQGPPEAFF.

The rearrangement links TRBV5-8 to TRBJ2-4; D gene uncertain. Germline values: CDR1 SGHTS, CDR2 YDEGEE. The CDR3 runs to 12 residues. V dropped 0 bases and J dropped 6 bases, with 4 bases sitting between them. The CDR3 bases are TGTGCCAGCAGCTTGGTATCAAACATTCAGTACTTC. Translated, it gives CASSLVSNIQYF. Drawing the rest from reference TRBV5-8 and TRBJ2-4, the complete variable domain is EAGVTQSPTHLIKTRGQQATLRCSPISGHTSVYWYQQALGLGLQFLLWYDEGEERNRGNFPPRFSGRQFPNYSSELNVNALELEDSALYLCASSLVSNIQYFGAGTRLSVL.

This chain connects TRBV5-4 to TRBJ2-1, with D possibly TRBD1 on 6 matching bases. CDR1 SGHNT and CDR2 YYREEE come from the germline V gene (reference sequence). The germline V and J ends were trimmed by 1 base and 10 bases, with 9 bases remaining between them. The CDR3 totals 12 residues. The CDR3 sequence is CASSLSDSEQFF. DNA for the CDR3: TGTGCCAGCAGCTTGTCGGACAGCGAGCAGTTCTTC.

This clone was observed once. The chain combines TRBV6-5 with TRBJ2-3, with a tentative D call TRBD1 (6 bases). Trimming shortened V by 5 bases and J by 4 bases, and 13 bases separated the two germline ends. The V gene's germline CDR1 is MNHEY and CDR2 SVGAGI. The CDR3 has 14 amino acids. The CDR3 DNA sequence: TGTGCCAGCAGTCCATCCCACAGGGCAGATACGCAGTATTTT. As protein: CASSPSHRADTQYF.

The chain employs TRBV27 and TRBJ1-2, with D unclear. From germline, CDR1 is MNHEY and CDR2 SMNVEV (reference sequence). The CDR3 extends over 14 amino acids. V was cut by 6 bases and J by 8 bases, with 19 bases left in between. The chain's CDR3 is CASSLVGILGGYTF. The CDR3 region has the DNA TGTGCCAGCAGCCTCGTCGGGATTTTGGGAGGCTACACCTTC.

The chain joins TRBV28 to TRBJ1-5, with D maybe TRBD1 (6 bases). V lost 5 bases to trimming and J lost 8 bases, with 16 bases between them. This CDR3 region has 14 residues. From germline, CDR1 is MDHEN and CDR2 SYDVKM. In nucleotides, the CDR3 is TGTGCCAGCAGTCTTGGGGGGGCGGGAAAGCCCCAGCATTTT. Residues: CASSLGGAGKPQHF. Filled out from reference TRBV28 and TRBJ1-5, the complete variable domain reads DVKVTQSSRYLVKRTGEKVFLECVQDMDHENMFWYRQDPGLGLRLIYFSYDVKMKEKGDIPEGYSVSREKKERFSLILESASTNQTSMYLCASSLGGAGKPQHFGDGTRLSIL.

The gene calls are TRBV12-3 or TRBV12-4 and TRBJ1-5; unclear D gene. Trimming removed 3 bases at V and 4 bases at J, with 7 bases between. The CDR3 is made up of 13 amino acids. CDR3 residues: CASSLKANQPQHF. CDR3 nucleotides: TGTGCCAGCAGTTTGAAAGCAAATCAGCCCCAGCATTTT.

The J gene is TRBJ2-3, the V gene TRBV3-1 (or the pseudogene TRBV3-2), with TRBD1 as a possible D gene (6 bases). The germline V gene has CDR1 LGHDT and CDR2 YNNKEL (reference sequence). The CDR3 consists of 15 residues. Between the trimmed V and J ends, which lost 4 bases and 5 bases, there was a span of 16 bases. This chain's CDR3 is CASSPKLGQRDTQYF. The CDR3 DNA reads as TGTGCCAGCAGCCCTAAACTGGGACAAAGAGATACGCAGTATTTT.

CDR3 DNA sequence: TGTGCCAGCAGCGGAACGACTAGCGGGGGGGCCTGGGAGACCCAGTACTTC. This codes for CASSGTTSGGAWETQYF. This rearrangement joins TRBV9 to TRBJ2-5; 14 bases are a match to TRBD2. V was clipped by 3 bases and J by 5 bases; unmatched bases: 9. From germline, CDR1 is SGDLS and CDR2 YYNGEE. This CDR3 contains 17 residues. Variable domain in full (rest from reference TRBV9 and TRBJ2-5): DSGVTQTPKHLITATGQRVTLRCSPRSGDLSVYWYQQSLDQGLQFLIQYYNGEERAKGNILERFSAQQFPDLHSELNLSSLELGDSALYFCASSGTTSGGAWETQYFGPGTRLLVL.

The chain carries TRBV9 and TRBJ2-6; TRBD1 matches 9 bases. This CDR3 contains 16 residues. CDR1 and CDR2 (germline): SGDLS, YYNGEE. J was trimmed by 3 bases and V by 0 bases; bases with no gene match: 1. The CDR3, as DNA: TGTGCCAGCAGCGTAGACAGGGGGCGTGGGGCCAACGTCCTGACTTTC. This translates into CASSVDRGRGANVLTF.